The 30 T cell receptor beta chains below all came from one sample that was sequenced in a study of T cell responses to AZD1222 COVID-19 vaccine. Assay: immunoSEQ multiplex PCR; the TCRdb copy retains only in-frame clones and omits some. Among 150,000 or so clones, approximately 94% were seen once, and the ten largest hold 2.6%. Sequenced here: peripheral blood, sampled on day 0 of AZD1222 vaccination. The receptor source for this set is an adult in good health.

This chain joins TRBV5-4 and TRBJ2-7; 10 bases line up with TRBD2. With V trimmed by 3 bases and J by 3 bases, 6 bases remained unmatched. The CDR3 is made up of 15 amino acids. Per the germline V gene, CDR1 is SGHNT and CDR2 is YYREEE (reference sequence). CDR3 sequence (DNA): TGTGCCAGCAGCTCACCCCTAGCGGGAGACTACGAGCAGTACTTC. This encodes CASSSPLAGDYEQYF.

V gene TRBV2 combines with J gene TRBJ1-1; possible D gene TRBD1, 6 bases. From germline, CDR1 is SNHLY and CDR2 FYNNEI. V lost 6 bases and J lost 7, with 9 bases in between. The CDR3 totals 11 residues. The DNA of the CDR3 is TGTGCCAGCAGAGGACAGATTGAAGCTTTCTTT. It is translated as CASRGQIEAFF.

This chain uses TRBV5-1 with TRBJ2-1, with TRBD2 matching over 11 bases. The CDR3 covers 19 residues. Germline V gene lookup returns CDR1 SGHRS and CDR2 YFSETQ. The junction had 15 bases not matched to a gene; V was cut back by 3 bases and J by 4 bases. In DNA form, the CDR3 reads TGCGCCAGCAGCTCCGACATGGGATCCGGGACTAGCGGATACAATGAGCAGTTCTTC. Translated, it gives CASSSDMGSGTSGYNEQFF.

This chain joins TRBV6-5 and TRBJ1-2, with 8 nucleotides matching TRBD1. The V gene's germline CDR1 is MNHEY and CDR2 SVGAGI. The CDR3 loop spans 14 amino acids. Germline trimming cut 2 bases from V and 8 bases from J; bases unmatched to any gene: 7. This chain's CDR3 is CASSYQTGVHGYTF. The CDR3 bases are TGTGCCAGCAGTTACCAGACAGGGGTACACGGCTACACCTTC.

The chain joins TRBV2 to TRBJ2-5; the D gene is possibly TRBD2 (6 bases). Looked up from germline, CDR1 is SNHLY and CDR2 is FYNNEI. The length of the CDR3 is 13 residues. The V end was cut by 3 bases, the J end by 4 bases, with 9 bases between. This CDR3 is CASSDRRGETQYF. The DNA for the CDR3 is TGTGCCAGCAGTGATCGGCGGGGAGAGACCCAGTACTTC. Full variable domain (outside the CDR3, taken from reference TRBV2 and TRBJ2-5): EPEVTQTPSHQVTQMGQEVILRCVPISNHLYFYWYRQILGQKVEFLVSFYNNEISEKSEIFDDQFSVERPDGSNFTLKIRSTKLEDSAMYFCASSDRRGETQYFGPGTRLLVL.

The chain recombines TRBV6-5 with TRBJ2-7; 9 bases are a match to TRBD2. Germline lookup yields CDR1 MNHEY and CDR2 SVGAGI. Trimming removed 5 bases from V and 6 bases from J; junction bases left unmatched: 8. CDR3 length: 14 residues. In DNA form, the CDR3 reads TGTGCCAGCAGTAGTAGCGGGAGCCTTGGCGAGCAGTACTTC. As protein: CASSSSGSLGEQYF.

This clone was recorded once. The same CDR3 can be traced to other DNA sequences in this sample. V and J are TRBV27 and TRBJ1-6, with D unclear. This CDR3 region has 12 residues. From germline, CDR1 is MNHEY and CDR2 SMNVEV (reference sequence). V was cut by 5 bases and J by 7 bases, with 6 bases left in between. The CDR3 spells CASSLINSPLHF. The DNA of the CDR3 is TGTGCCAGCAGTCTCATCAATTCACCCCTCCACTTT.

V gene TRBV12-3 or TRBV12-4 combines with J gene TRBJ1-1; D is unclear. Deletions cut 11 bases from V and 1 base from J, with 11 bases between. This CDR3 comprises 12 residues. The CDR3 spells CASLAPNTEAFF. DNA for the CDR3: TGTGCCTCCCTCGCCCCGAACACTGAAGCTTTCTTT.

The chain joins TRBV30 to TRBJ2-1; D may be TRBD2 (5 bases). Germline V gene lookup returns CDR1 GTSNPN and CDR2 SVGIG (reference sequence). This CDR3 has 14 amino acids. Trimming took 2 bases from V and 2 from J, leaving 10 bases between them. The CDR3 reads CAWSSGQAYNEQFF. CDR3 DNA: TGTGCCTGGAGTAGCGGTCAAGCCTACAATGAGCAGTTCTTC.

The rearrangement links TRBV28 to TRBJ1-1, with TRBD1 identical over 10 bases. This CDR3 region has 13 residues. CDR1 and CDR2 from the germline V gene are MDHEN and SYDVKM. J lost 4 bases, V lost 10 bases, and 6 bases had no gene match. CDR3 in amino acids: CATLGQGSTEAFF. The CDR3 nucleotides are TGTGCCACCTTGGGACAGGGGAGCACTGAAGCTTTCTTT. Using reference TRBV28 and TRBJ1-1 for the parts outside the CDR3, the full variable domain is DVKVTQSSRYLVKRTGEKVFLECVQDMDHENMFWYRQDPGLGLRLIYFSYDVKMKEKGDIPEGYSVSREKKERFSLILESASTNQTSMYLCATLGQGSTEAFFGQGTRLTVV.

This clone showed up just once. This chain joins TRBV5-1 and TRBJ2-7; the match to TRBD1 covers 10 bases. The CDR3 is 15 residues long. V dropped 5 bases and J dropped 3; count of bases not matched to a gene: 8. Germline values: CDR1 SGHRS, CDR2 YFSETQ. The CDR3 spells CASSFTGQGSYEQYF. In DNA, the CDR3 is TGCGCCAGCAGTTTCACGGGACAGGGGAGCTACGAGCAGTACTTC. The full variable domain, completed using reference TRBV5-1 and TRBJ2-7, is KAGVTQTPRYLIKTRGQQVTLSCSPISGHRSVSWYQQTPGQGLQFLFEYFSETQRNKGNFPGRFSGRQFSNSRSEMNVSTLELGDSALYLCASSFTGQGSYEQYFGPGTRLTVT.

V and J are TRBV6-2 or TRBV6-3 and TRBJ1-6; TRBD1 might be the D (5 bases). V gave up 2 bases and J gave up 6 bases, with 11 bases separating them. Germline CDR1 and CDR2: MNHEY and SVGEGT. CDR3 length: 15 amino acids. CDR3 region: CASSYGAGANSPLHF. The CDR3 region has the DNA TGTGCCAGCAGTTACGGGGCAGGCGCTAATTCACCCCTCCACTTT.

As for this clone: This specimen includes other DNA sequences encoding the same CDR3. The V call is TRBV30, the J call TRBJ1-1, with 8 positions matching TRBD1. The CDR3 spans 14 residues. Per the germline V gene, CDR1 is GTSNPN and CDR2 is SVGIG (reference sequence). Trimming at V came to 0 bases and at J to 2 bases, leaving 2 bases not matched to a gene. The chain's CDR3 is CAWSVGQGNTEAFF. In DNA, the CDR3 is TGTGCCTGGAGTGTAGGACAGGGTAACACTGAAGCTTTCTTT.

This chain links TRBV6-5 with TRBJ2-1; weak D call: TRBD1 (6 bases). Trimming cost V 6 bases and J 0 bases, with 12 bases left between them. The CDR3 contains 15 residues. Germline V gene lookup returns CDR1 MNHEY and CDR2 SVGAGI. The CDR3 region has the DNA TGTGCCAGCAGCTTGGACAGCAACTCCTACAATGAGCAGTTCTTC. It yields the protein CASSLDSNSYNEQFF.

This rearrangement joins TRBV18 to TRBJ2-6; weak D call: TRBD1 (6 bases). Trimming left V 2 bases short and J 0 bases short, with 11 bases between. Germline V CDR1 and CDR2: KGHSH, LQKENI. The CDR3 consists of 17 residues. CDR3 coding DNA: TGTGCCAGCTCACCAGTGGCAGGGGCCTCTGGGGCCAACGTCCTGACTTTC. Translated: CASSPVAGASGANVLTF. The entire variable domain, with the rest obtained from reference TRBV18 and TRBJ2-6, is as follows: NAGVMQNPRHLVRRRGQEARLRCSPMKGHSHVYWYRQLPEEGLKFMVYLQKENIIDESGMPKERFSAEFPKEGPSILRIQQVVRGDSAAYFCASSPVAGASGANVLTFGAGSRLTVL.

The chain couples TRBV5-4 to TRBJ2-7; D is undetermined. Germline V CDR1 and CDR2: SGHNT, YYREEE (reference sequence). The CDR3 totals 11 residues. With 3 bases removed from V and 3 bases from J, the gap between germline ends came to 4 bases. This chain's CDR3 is CASSYGYEQYF. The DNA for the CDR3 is TGTGCCAGCAGCTACGGCTACGAGCAGTACTTC.

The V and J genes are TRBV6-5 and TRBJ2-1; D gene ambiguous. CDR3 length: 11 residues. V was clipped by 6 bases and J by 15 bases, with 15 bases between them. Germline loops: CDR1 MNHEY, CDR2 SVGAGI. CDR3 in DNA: TGTGCCAGCAGCCTTGGGGTTGGGTGGTTCTTC. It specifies CASSLGVGWFF.

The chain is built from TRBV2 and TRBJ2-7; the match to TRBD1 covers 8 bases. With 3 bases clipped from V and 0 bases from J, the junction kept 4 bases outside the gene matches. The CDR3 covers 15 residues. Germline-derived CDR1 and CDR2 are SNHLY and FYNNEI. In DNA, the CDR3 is TGTGCCAGCAGTGATGCCAGGGGGCCCTCCTACGAGCAGTACTTC. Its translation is CASSDARGPSYEQYF.

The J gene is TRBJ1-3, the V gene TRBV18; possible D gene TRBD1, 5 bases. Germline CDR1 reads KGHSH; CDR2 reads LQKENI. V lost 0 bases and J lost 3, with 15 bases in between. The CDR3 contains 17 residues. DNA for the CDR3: TGTGCCAGCTCACCACCGGGTCTGGGGGGACGTGGAAACACCATATATTTT. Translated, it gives CASSPPGLGGRGNTIYF.

As DNA, the CDR3 is TGTGCCAGTAGTACCGTGACGGGCACAGATACGCAGTATTTT. This sequence encodes CASSTVTGTDTQYF. This chain links TRBV19 with TRBJ2-3; D gene unclear. With 4 bases removed from V and 1 base from J, the gap between germline ends came to 9 bases. Germline CDR1 reads LNHDA; CDR2 reads SQIVND (reference sequence). This CDR3 has 14 amino acids.

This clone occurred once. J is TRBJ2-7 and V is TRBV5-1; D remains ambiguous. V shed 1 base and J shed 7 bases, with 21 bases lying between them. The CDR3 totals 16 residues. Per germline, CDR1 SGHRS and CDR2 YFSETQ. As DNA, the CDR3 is TGCGCCAGCAGCTTGTCGGTGGCCCATGCGGCTGGAGAGCAGTACTTC. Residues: CASSLSVAHAAGEQYF.

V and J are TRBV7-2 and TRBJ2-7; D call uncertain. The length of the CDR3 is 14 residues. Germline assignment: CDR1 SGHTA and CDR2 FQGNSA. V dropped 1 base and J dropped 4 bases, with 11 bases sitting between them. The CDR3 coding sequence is TGTGCCAGCAGCTTAGGGGGTAAGCCTTACGAGCAGTACTTC. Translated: CASSLGGKPYEQYF.

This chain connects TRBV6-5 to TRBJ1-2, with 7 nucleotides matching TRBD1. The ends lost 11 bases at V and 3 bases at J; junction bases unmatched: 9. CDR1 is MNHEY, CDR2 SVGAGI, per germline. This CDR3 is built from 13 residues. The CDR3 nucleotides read TGTGCCGGCCGGGACAGAGATTACTATGGCTACACCTTC. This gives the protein CAGRDRDYYGYTF.

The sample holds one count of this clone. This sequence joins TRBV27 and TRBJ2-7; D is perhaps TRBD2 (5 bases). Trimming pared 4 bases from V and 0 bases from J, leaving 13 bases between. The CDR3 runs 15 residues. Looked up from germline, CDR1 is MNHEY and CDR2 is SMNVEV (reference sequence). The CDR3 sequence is CASSSSGPSSYEQYF. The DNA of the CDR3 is TGTGCCAGCAGTTCGAGCGGCCCTAGCTCCTACGAGCAGTACTTC.

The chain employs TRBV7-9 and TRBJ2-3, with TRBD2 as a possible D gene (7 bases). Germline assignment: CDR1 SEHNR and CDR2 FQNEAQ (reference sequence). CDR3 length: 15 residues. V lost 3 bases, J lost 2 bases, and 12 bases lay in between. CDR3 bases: TGTGCCAGCAGCTTGGCGGGGGCGATCACAGATACGCAGTATTTT. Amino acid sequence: CASSLAGAITDTQYF. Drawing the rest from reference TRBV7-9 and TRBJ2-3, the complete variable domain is DTGVSQNPRHKITKRGQNVTFRCDPISEHNRLYWYRQTLGQGPEFLTYFQNEAQLEKSRLLSDRFSAERPKGSFSTLEIQRTEQGDSAMYLCASSLAGAITDTQYFGPGTRLTVL.

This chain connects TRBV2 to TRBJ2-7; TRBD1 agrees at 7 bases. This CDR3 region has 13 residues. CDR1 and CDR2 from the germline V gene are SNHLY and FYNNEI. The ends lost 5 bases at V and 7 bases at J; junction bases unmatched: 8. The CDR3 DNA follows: TGTGCCAGCAGTCCGCTACAGGGGCGGGAGCAGTACTTC. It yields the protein CASSPLQGREQYF.

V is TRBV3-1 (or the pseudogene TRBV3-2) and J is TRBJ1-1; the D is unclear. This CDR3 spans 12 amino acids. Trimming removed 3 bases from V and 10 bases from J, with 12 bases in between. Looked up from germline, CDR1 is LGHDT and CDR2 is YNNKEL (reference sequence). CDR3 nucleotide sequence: TGTGCCAGCAGCCAGTCGACATCGGGAGCTTTCTTT. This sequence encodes CASSQSTSGAFF.

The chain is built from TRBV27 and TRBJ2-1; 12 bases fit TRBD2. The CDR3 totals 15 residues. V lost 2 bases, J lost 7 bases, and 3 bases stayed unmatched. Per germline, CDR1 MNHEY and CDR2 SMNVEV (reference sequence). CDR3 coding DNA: TGTGCCAGCAGTTTAGAGACTAGCGGGAGAAATGAGCAGTTCTTC. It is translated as CASSLETSGRNEQFF.

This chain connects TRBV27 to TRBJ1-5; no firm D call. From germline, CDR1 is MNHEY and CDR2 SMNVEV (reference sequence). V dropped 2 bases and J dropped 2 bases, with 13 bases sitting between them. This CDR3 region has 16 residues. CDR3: CASSLVSPQGNQPQHF. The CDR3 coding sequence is TGTGCCAGCAGTTTAGTGTCACCCCAGGGCAATCAGCCCCAGCATTTT.

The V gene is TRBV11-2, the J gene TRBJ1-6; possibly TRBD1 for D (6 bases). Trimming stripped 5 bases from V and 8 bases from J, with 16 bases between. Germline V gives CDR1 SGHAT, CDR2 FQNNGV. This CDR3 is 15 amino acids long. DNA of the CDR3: TGTGCCAGCAGCCATAATGCGGGGGCCGATTCACCCCTCCACTTT. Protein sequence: CASSHNAGADSPLHF.